These 15 T cell receptor beta chains originate from one sample sequenced in a study of T cell repertoires in cytomegalovirus infection. TCRdb reanalysed the reads using MiXCR and keeps one entry per CDR3 protein. The sample contains roughly 240,000 distinct CDR3 sequences, 6% to 8% of which appear only once. The specimen sequenced was PBMCs. The receptors shown here come from a human donor in good health (CMV status not recorded). Some clones in this sample may be carry-over from other donors' samples.

This clonotype came up many times. This chain uses TRBV7-2 with TRBJ1-2; TRBD1 aligns across 8 bases. Trimming took 2 bases from V and 0 from J; bases not matched to a gene: 5. CDR3 length equals 16 residues. Germline CDR1 reads SGHTA; CDR2 reads FQGNSA. The chain's CDR3 is CASSLPSDRANYGYTF. DNA for the CDR3: TGTGCCAGCAGCTTACCCTCGGACAGGGCTAACTATGGCTACACCTTC.

This clonotype was detected many times. The CDR3 sequence: CASSSSSGKGVLSGNTIYF. In nucleotides, the CDR3 is TGTGCCAGCAGTTCATCGTCCGGAAAAGGGGTTCTCTCTGGAAACACCATATATTTT. This chain uses TRBV12-3 or TRBV12-4 with TRBJ1-3, with a possible D match to TRBD1 (5 bases). There are 19 residues in the CDR3. V lost 4 bases and J lost 0, with 22 bases in between.

This clonotype was observed many times. The genes are TRBV7-3 and TRBJ2-3; tentatively, D is TRBD2 (6 bases). Germline CDR1 is SGHTA and CDR2 is FQGTGA. Trimming shortened V by 2 bases and J by 1 base, and 13 bases separated the two germline ends. The CDR3 extends over 16 amino acids. The CDR3 DNA follows: TGTGCCAGCAGCTTATTGGGGGGACGAGGCACAGATACGCAGTATTTT. Translating gives CASSLLGGRGTDTQYF.

This chain uses TRBV27 with TRBJ1-5, with D hard to call. This CDR3 region has 15 residues. The germline V gene encodes CDR1 MNHEY and CDR2 SMNVEV (reference sequence). Between the trimmed V and J ends, which lost 4 bases and 3 bases, there was a span of 13 bases. CDR3 nucleotide sequence: TGTGCCAGCAGTTCACTAACGGTCGTCAATCAGCCCCAGCATTTT. Protein sequence: CASSSLTVVNQPQHF.

This clonotype was counted between two and nine times. CDR3 nucleotide sequence: TGCAGCGTTTCCAGAAACTTCGCCCCTGAAGCTTTCTTT. Residues: CSVSRNFAPEAFF. The V gene is TRBV29-1, the J gene TRBJ1-1, with unresolved D. V lost 5 bases, J lost 6 bases, and 16 bases lay in between. The germline gives CDR1 SQVTM, CDR2 ANQGSEA. The CDR3 extends over 13 amino acids.

The chain joins TRBV9 to TRBJ2-2; D is perhaps TRBD1 (5 bases). The CDR3 is 16 residues long. Germline CDR1 SGDLS, CDR2 YYNGEE. Trimming shortened V by 0 bases and J by 0 bases, and 9 bases separated the two germline ends. CDR3: CASSVDGHSNTGELFF. The CDR3 nucleotides read TGTGCCAGCAGCGTAGATGGACATTCGAACACCGGGGAGCTGTTTTTT.

Comments on this clonotype: A read error may be the cause here, since a much bigger clone is one base away. The chain links TRBV7-6 to TRBJ1-1, with D possibly being TRBD1 (5 bases). Germline CDR1 reads SGHVS; CDR2 reads FNYEAQ. The CDR3 has 17 residues. CDR3 protein: CVSSLARRGPSNTEAFF. The CDR3 bases are TGTGTCAGCAGCTTAGCGCGGCGGGGACCCTCGAACACTGAAGCTTTCTTT.

This clonotype was seen many times. The chain couples TRBV10-3 to TRBJ1-1; 8 bases map to TRBD1. Trimming cost V 4 bases and J 5 bases; bases outside gene matches: 12. Per the germline V gene, CDR1 is ENHRY and CDR2 is SYGVKD. This CDR3 contains 16 residues. Here the CDR3 DNA reads TGTGCCATCAGTGGACCGAGGACAGGGTCTACGACTGAAGCTTTCTTT. Translation: CAISGPRTGSTTEAFF.

The sample holds many counts of this clonotype. The chain couples TRBV6-2 or TRBV6-3 to TRBJ2-3; D might be TRBD1 or TRBD2, each matching 6 bases. CDR3 length equals 17 residues. V lost 2 bases to trimming and J lost 4 bases, with 19 bases between them. Germline loops: CDR1 MNHEY, CDR2 SVGEGT. CDR3 loop: CASSYNLQGRFADTQYF. The CDR3 nucleotides read TGTGCCAGCAGTTACAACCTTCAGGGGAGGTTTGCAGATACGCAGTATTTT.

This clonotype occurred many times. This rearrangement joins TRBV11-2 to TRBJ2-7; D is perhaps TRBD1 (6 bases). V was cut by 6 bases and J by 1 base, with 13 bases left in between. Germline V gives CDR1 SGHAT, CDR2 FQNNGV. CDR3 length equals 14 residues. CDR3 sequence reads: CASRGDIGSYEQYF. In nucleotides, the CDR3 is TGTGCCAGCAGAGGGGACATCGGGTCCTACGAGCAGTACTTC. The complete variable domain, with remaining parts taken from reference TRBV11-2 and TRBJ2-7, reads EAGVAQSPRYKIIEKRQSVAFWCNPISGHATLYWYQQILGQGPKLLIQFQNNGVVDDSQLPKDRFSAERLKGVDSTLKIQPAKLEDSAVYLCASRGDIGSYEQYFGPGTRLTVT.

This clonotype occurred once. Its ends do not fully match the called genes, so a read error is possible. The chain combines TRBV4-1 with TRBJ1-2, with D possibly TRBD1 on 5 matching bases. The CDR3 covers 19 residues. Germline CDR1 MGHRA, CDR2 YSYEKL. The CDR3 protein is CATSQAGLPLQGGNYGYTF. The CDR3 DNA reads as TGCGCCACCAGCCAAGCTGGCCTACCTCTCCAGGGAGGTAACTATGGCTACACCTTC.

This clonotype was picked up many times. V usage is TRBV10-1 and J usage is TRBJ1-1, with 9 bases that match TRBD1. CDR1 is WNHNN and CDR2 is SYGVQD in the germline V gene (reference sequence). After removal of 4 bases from V and 5 bases from J, the junction contained 8 bases not matched to a gene. This CDR3 has 15 residues. CDR3 DNA sequence: TGCGCCAGCAGTGGGGAACAGGGGGCGCGAACTGAAGCTTTCTTT. It yields the protein CASSGEQGARTEAFF.

There are many counts of this clonotype. The V and J genes are TRBV7-2 and TRBJ1-1; a weak D match, TRBD1 (6 bases). V was trimmed by 5 bases and J by 11 bases, leaving 18 bases between them. CDR1 is SGHTA and CDR2 is FQGNSA in the germline V gene. The CDR3 is made up of 13 amino acids. The CDR3 region is CASSPQRRGAAFF. DNA for the CDR3: TGTGCCAGCAGCCCACAAAGGAGGGGGGCGGCTTTCTTT.

This clonotype was observed a handful of times. The V gene is TRBV20-1, the J gene TRBJ2-4, with D unclear. The V end was cut by 0 bases, the J end by 8 bases, with 5 bases between. The germline V gene encodes CDR1 DFQATT and CDR2 SNEGSKA (reference sequence). The CDR3 spans 11 residues. CDR3 amino acids: CSAREKDIQYF. The CDR3 DNA reads as TGCAGTGCTAGAGAGAAGGACATTCAGTACTTC.

This clonotype was counted many times. The chain has TRBV3-1 and TRBJ1-1; D gene ambiguous. Germline CDR1 reads LGHDT; CDR2 reads YNNKEL (reference sequence). V was pared by 0 bases and J by 0 bases, with 11 bases between. This CDR3 comprises 16 residues. The CDR3 nucleotides are TGTGCCAGCAGCCAAGAGGCCGGACGGGTGAACACTGAAGCTTTCTTT. Its protein product is CASSQEAGRVNTEAFF.